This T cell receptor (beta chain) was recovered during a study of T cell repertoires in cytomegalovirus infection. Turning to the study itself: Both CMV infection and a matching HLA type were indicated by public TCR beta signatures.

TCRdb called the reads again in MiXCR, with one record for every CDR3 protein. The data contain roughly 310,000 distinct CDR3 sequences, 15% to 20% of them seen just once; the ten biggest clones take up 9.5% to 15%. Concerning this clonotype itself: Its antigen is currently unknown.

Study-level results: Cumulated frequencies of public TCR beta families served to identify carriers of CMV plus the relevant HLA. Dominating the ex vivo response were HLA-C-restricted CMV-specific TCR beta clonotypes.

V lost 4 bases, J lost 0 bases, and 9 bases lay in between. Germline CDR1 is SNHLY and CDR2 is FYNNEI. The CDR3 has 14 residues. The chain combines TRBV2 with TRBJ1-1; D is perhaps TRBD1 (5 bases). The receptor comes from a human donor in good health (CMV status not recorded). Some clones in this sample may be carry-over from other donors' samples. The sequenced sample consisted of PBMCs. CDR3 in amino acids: CASSGGRVNTEAFF. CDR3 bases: TGTGCCAGCAGTGGGGGACGAGTGAACACTGAAGCTTTCTTT.